These T cell receptor beta chains were read from a single sample in a study of metastatic and nonmetastatic thyroid tumors. With MiXCR, TCRdb reprocessed the PCR reads. The table has around 31,000 clones, about 15% seen once; the top ten hold about 20%. Sequenced material: blood. These receptors were taken from a male donor with papillary thyroid cancer or a benign thyroid nodule (not recorded which). Some clones in this sample may be carry-over from other donors' samples. CDR3s include the opening cysteine and the closing phenylalanine or tryptophan. Each record gives: V gene, J gene, CDR3 protein.

V gene: TRBV9; J gene: TRBJ2-4; CDR3 protein: CASQRFAKNIQYF
V gene: TRBV20-1; J gene: TRBJ2-3; CDR3 protein: CSASGKSGVADTQYF
V gene: TRBV4-1; J gene: TRBJ2-7; CDR3 protein: CASSPPTTSGRTGSYEQYF
V gene: TRBV20-1; J gene: TRBJ2-1; CDR3 protein: CSARDPEKGDYNEQFF
V gene: TRBV12-5; J gene: TRBJ2-2; CDR3 protein: CASGIREGGELFF
V gene: TRBV11-3; J gene: TRBJ1-1; CDR3 protein: CASSLDPGGNTEAFF
V gene: TRBV30; J gene: TRBJ2-7; CDR3 protein: CAQSRGLSYEQYF
V gene: TRBV12-3/TRBV12-4; J gene: TRBJ2-7; CDR3 protein: CASSAVLGYEQYF
V gene: TRBV11-2; J gene: TRBJ2-3; CDR3 protein: CASSNNQITDTQYF
V gene: TRBV20-1; J gene: TRBJ1-6; CDR3 protein: CSASPRSPLHF
V gene: TRBV12-3/TRBV12-4; J gene: TRBJ1-2; CDR3 protein: CASSFRSDSYGYTF
V gene: TRBV11-2; J gene: TRBJ2-1; CDR3 protein: CASSPPRGVGVWDEQFF
V gene: TRBV12-3/TRBV12-4; J gene: TRBJ1-5; CDR3 protein: CASSLGQQYQHQNF
V gene: TRBV19; J gene: TRBJ1-6; CDR3 protein: CASSPHRSSYNSPLHF
V gene: TRBV30; J gene: TRBJ1-6; CDR3 protein: CAYSGQFNSPLHF
V gene: TRBV2; J gene: TRBJ2-5; CDR3 protein: CASSRDRQETQYF
V gene: TRBV6-1; J gene: TRBJ1-1; CDR3 protein: CASSSLQANTEAFF
V gene: TRBV20-1; J gene: TRBJ1-4; CDR3 protein: CSARVWGTNEKLFF
V gene: TRBV3-1; J gene: TRBJ2-1; CDR3 protein: CASSQGRLNNEQFF
V gene: TRBV18; J gene: TRBJ1-1; CDR3 protein: CASSPKQRLNTEAFF
V gene: TRBV2; J gene: TRBJ2-1; CDR3 protein: CASSVRTSGTHEQFF
V gene: TRBV7-2; J gene: TRBJ1-5; CDR3 protein: CASSLQGGGNQPQHF
V gene: TRBV24-1; J gene: TRBJ2-7; CDR3 protein: CATSDRGTSYEQYF
V gene: TRBV12-3/TRBV12-4; J gene: TRBJ1-2; CDR3 protein: CASGRRLYGYTF
V gene: TRBV27; J gene: TRBJ1-2; CDR3 protein: CASSLSGGATNYGYTF
V gene: TRBV24-1; J gene: TRBJ2-1; CDR3 protein: CATSDYRLGAYNDQFF
V gene: TRBV6-1; J gene: TRBJ2-3; CDR3 protein: CASSSWGGDTQYF
V gene: TRBV28; J gene: TRBJ1-2; CDR3 protein: CASSPGTTTHGGYTF
V gene: TRBV5-6; J gene: TRBJ1-2; CDR3 protein: CASSPGGGLYGYTF
V gene: TRBV6-2/TRBV6-3; J gene: TRBJ2-7; CDR3 protein: CASSPTGGRALEQYF
V gene: TRBV11-2; J gene: TRBJ1-4; CDR3 protein: CASSLTGTVNEKLFF
V gene: TRBV13; J gene: TRBJ1-1; CDR3 protein: CASSLGLTGRDTEAFF
V gene: TRBV5-8; J gene: TRBJ2-7; CDR3 protein: CASSLAPGTAYEQYF
V gene: TRBV11-2; J gene: TRBJ2-3; CDR3 protein: CASSYTTDTQYF
V gene: TRBV12-3/TRBV12-4; J gene: TRBJ2-1; CDR3 protein: CASILWASGNNEQFF
V gene: TRBV3-1; J gene: TRBJ1-5; CDR3 protein: CASSQDRAGGRPQHF
V gene: TRBV7-8; J gene: TRBJ2-7; CDR3 protein: CASSLAGDRGNYEQYF
V gene: TRBV11-2; J gene: TRBJ2-5; CDR3 protein: CASSYYQETQYF
V gene: TRBV5-5; J gene: TRBJ2-7; CDR3 protein: CASSATGTSGSYEQYF
V gene: TRBV20-1; J gene: TRBJ2-1; CDR3 protein: CSARKGLPNNEQFF
V gene: TRBV12-3/TRBV12-4; J gene: TRBJ2-3; CDR3 protein: CASSLSSGTDTQYF
V gene: TRBV28; J gene: TRBJ2-7; CDR3 protein: CASSPISSGSYEQYF
V gene: TRBV5-1; J gene: TRBJ2-7; CDR3 protein: CASSAAGASGRGWAYEQYF
V gene: TRBV14; J gene: TRBJ2-5; CDR3 protein: CASSPSLAGVQKTQYF
V gene: TRBV10-3; J gene: TRBJ2-3; CDR3 protein: CAIRKGITDTQYF
V gene: TRBV20-1; J gene: TRBJ2-1; CDR3 protein: CSVHRDRELNEQFF
V gene: TRBV9; J gene: TRBJ2-1; CDR3 protein: CASSVAEGLVGEQFF
V gene: TRBV11-2; J gene: TRBJ2-7; CDR3 protein: CASSAASGQFGYEQYF
V gene: TRBV27; J gene: TRBJ2-7; CDR3 protein: CASSPDFLSSYEQYF
V gene: TRBV7-2; J gene: TRBJ1-1; CDR3 protein: CASSLDETGANEAFF
V gene: TRBV7-6; J gene: TRBJ1-1; CDR3 protein: CASSPLGSMNTEAFF
V gene: TRBV24-1; J gene: TRBJ2-3; CDR3 protein: CATSDLDADTQYF
V gene: TRBV28; J gene: TRBJ2-7; CDR3 protein: CASSLTGTGVEQYF
V gene: TRBV20-1; J gene: TRBJ2-7; CDR3 protein: CSARPWLAGAELYEQYF
V gene: TRBV3-1; J gene: TRBJ2-2; CDR3 protein: CASRSSGRGGELFF
V gene: TRBV6-2/TRBV6-3; J gene: TRBJ2-3; CDR3 protein: CASTPRGGGTDTQYF
V gene: TRBV6-1; J gene: TRBJ1-1; CDR3 protein: CASLRGSNTEAFF